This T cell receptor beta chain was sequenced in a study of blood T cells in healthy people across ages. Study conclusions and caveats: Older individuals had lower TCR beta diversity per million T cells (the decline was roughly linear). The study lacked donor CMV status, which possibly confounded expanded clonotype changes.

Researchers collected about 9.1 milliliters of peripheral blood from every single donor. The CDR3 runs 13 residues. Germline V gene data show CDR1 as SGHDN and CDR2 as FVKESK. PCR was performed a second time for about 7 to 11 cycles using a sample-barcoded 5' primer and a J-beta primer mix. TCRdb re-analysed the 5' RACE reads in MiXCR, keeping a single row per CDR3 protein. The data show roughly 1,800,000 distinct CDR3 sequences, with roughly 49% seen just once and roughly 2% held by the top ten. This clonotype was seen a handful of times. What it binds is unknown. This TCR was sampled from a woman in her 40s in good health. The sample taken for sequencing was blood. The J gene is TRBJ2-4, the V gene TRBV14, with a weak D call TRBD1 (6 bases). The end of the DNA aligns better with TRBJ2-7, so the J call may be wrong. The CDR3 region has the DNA TGTGCCAGCAGCACAGGGTACAACTACGAGCAGTACTTC. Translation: CASSTGYNYEQYF.